Below, 22 T cell receptor beta chains from the same sample are listed, as sequenced in a study of T cell responses to AZD1222 COVID-19 vaccine. The protocol was immunoSEQ multiplex PCR, while the TCRdb copy is restricted to in-frame clones and leaves out a portion. The sample includes some 150,000 clones, about 93% of them seen just once. Specimen: peripheral blood, collected on day 0 of AZD1222 vaccination. Receptors were obtained from an adult in good health.

The chain links TRBV6-5 to TRBJ1-5; 9 nucleotides align to TRBD1. The V segment lost 6 bases and the J segment 4 bases; nucleotides outside the gene matches: 7. The V gene's germline CDR1 is MNHEY and CDR2 SVGAGI. This CDR3 contains 15 residues. Here the CDR3 DNA reads TGTGCCAGCAGAACTACCGGGACAGGGAATCAGCCCCAGCATTTT. It is translated as CASRTTGTGNQPQHF.

The chain recombines TRBV9 with TRBJ1-1; TRBD1 matches at 7 bases. Losses at the gene ends were 4 bases for V and 5 bases for J; bases not matched to a gene: 14. The CDR3 runs 16 residues. CDR1 and CDR2 from the germline V gene are SGDLS and YYNGEE. In nucleotides, the CDR3 is TGTGCCAGCAGCCCCAACCCAGGACCAGGGGGTACTGAAGCTTTCTTT. It specifies CASSPNPGPGGTEAFF. Together with reference TRBV9 and TRBJ1-1, the CDR3 gives the full variable domain: DSGVTQTPKHLITATGQRVTLRCSPRSGDLSVYWYQQSLDQGLQFLIQYYNGEERAKGNILERFSAQQFPDLHSELNLSSLELGDSALYFCASSPNPGPGGTEAFFGQGTRLTVV.

This chain connects TRBV7-3 to TRBJ2-5; tentatively, D is TRBD1 or TRBD2 (5 bases each). Germline V gene data show CDR1 as SGHTA and CDR2 as FQGTGA. V dropped 3 bases and J dropped 2 bases, with 7 bases sitting between them. The CDR3 is made up of 13 amino acids. CDR3 loop: CASSFGAQETQYF. For the CDR3, the DNA is TGTGCCAGCAGCTTCGGGGCGCAAGAGACCCAGTACTTC.

For this clone: Other DNA sequences in this specimen translate into the identical CDR3. The V and J genes are TRBV7-8 and TRBJ2-3, with a weak D call TRBD1 (6 bases). The germline V gene has CDR1 SGHVS and CDR2 FQNEAQ. V was clipped by 5 bases and J by 12 bases, with 15 bases between them. The CDR3 spans 12 residues. The CDR3 DNA is TGTGCCAGCAGCCCACGTTTGGGGGCACAGTATTTT. Translation gives CASSPRLGAQYF.

The chain combines TRBV9 with TRBJ1-6, with a possible D match to TRBD1 (5 bases). This CDR3 comprises 15 residues. Germline V gives CDR1 SGDLS, CDR2 YYNGEE. Trimming removed 0 bases from V and 5 bases from J, with 9 bases in between. CDR3 sequence (DNA): TGTGCCAGCAGCGTAGAGGGGCATAATAATTCACCCCTCCACTTT. Translated, it gives CASSVEGHNNSPLHF.

The chain links TRBV9 to TRBJ1-2, with TRBD1 as a possible D gene (5 bases). The CDR3 consists of 14 residues. Germline-derived CDR1 and CDR2 are SGDLS and YYNGEE. Trimming took off 0 bases at V and 4 bases at J, with 10 bases between the two ends. The CDR3 sequence: CASSVGDGLYGYTF. The CDR3 coding sequence is TGTGCCAGCAGCGTAGGGGACGGCCTCTATGGCTACACCTTC. The whole variable domain, remainder taken from reference TRBV9 and TRBJ1-2, is DSGVTQTPKHLITATGQRVTLRCSPRSGDLSVYWYQQSLDQGLQFLIQYYNGEERAKGNILERFSAQQFPDLHSELNLSSLELGDSALYFCASSVGDGLYGYTFGSGTRLTVV.

The chain couples TRBV7-9 to TRBJ1-6; maybe TRBD1 (6 bases). The length of the CDR3 is 16 residues. Between the trimmed V and J ends, which lost 4 bases and 3 bases, there was a span of 13 bases. CDR1 and CDR2 (germline): SEHNR, FQNEAQ (reference sequence). The CDR3 nucleotides read TGTGCCAGCAGCTCACCAACAGGGAACTATAATTCACCCCTCCACTTT. This gives the protein CASSSPTGNYNSPLHF.

Of note for this clone: This same CDR3 is encoded by further DNA sequences in the sample. The chain links TRBV3-1 (or the pseudogene TRBV3-2) to TRBJ1-1; D unresolved. CDR3 length equals 13 residues. The germline V gene encodes CDR1 LGHDT and CDR2 YNNKEL (reference sequence). V shed 3 bases and J shed 6 bases, with 11 bases lying between them. CDR3 DNA sequence: TGTGCCAGCAGCCAGGGTGGACGGGCTGAAGCTTTCTTT. Translating it yields CASSQGGRAEAFF.

J is TRBJ2-3 and V is TRBV10-3; 13 bases line up with TRBD2. This CDR3 is 19 amino acids long. The germline V gene has CDR1 ENHRY and CDR2 SYGVKD. Unmatched junction bases numbered 12, after V lost 6 bases and J lost 0 bases. CDR3 sequence reads: CAIRDQLAGGPRSTDTQYF. In DNA form, the CDR3 reads TGTGCCATCAGAGACCAACTAGCGGGGGGGCCCCGGAGCACAGATACGCAGTATTTT.

The chain uses TRBV18 and TRBJ2-5; 7 positions agree with TRBD1. CDR1 is KGHSH, CDR2 LQKENI, per germline. The V segment lost 3 bases and the J segment 4 bases; nucleotides outside the gene matches: 5. The CDR3 is 14 amino acids. CDR3 coding DNA: TGTGCCAGCTCACCCAGGGACAGACCAGAGACCCAGTACTTC. Amino acid sequence: CASSPRDRPETQYF.

The CDR3 DNA is TGTGCCAGCAGCTTAGAGGCCTCAGGGGTCTATGGCTACACCTTC. This gives the protein CASSLEASGVYGYTF. This sequence joins TRBV7-2 and TRBJ1-2, with D possibly TRBD1 on 6 matching bases. CDR1 SGHTA and CDR2 FQGNSA come from the germline V gene. V dropped 1 base and J dropped 4 bases, with 13 bases sitting between them. This CDR3 comprises 15 residues.

CDR3 protein: CASSIGWARTNTGELFF. The CDR3 coding sequence is TGTGCCAGTAGTATCGGTTGGGCCAGGACAAACACCGGGGAGCTGTTTTTT. This sequence joins TRBV19 and TRBJ2-2; TRBD1 might be the D (5 bases). This CDR3 comprises 17 residues. Germline loops: CDR1 LNHDA, CDR2 SQIVND (reference sequence). Deletions cut 3 bases from V and 2 bases from J, with 16 bases between.

The genes are TRBV5-1 and TRBJ1-5; the match to TRBD1 covers 9 bases. Unmatched junction bases numbered 6, after V lost 4 bases and J lost 7 bases. CDR3 length equals 14 residues. CDR1 is SGHRS and CDR2 is YFSETQ in the germline V gene. CDR3 region: CASSEQGAGQPQHF. The CDR3 DNA reads TGCGCCAGCAGCGAACAGGGGGCTGGGCAGCCCCAGCATTTT.

The V gene is TRBV2, the J gene TRBJ1-3; D not certain. With 8 bases removed from V and 4 bases from J, the gap between germline ends came to 18 bases. CDR3 size: 15 residues. Germline loops: CDR1 SNHLY, CDR2 FYNNEI. The CDR3 loop reads CASEGEGLRGNTIYF. CDR3 sequence (DNA): TGTGCCAGCGAAGGAGAGGGATTGAGGGGAAACACCATATATTTT.

CDR3: CASPAGSYGEQYF. CDR3 DNA sequence: TGTGCCAGCCCGGCGGGAAGTTACGGGGAGCAGTACTTC. The V call is TRBV21-1, the J call TRBJ2-7; TRBD2, the table's D call, was not compared with the DNA. TRBV21-1 represents a pseudogene. CDR3 size: 13 residues.

The chain links TRBV3-1 (or the pseudogene TRBV3-2) to TRBJ1-2; the D is unclear. V lost 1 base and J lost 0, with 15 bases in between. This CDR3 is 17 amino acids long. Germline V CDR1 and CDR2: LGHDT, YNNKEL (reference sequence). In DNA form, the CDR3 reads TGTGCCAGCAGCCAAGGGGATGAGGAGGGAGCTAACTATGGCTACACCTTC. Amino acid sequence: CASSQGDEEGANYGYTF.

The V and J genes are TRBV7-9 and TRBJ2-1; 7 positions agree with TRBD2. Losses at the gene ends were 3 bases for V and 4 bases for J; bases not matched to a gene: 3. The CDR3 consists of 14 residues. Per germline, CDR1 SEHNR and CDR2 FQNEAQ (reference sequence). The CDR3 protein is CASSFGTIYNEQFF. The DNA of the CDR3 is TGTGCCAGCAGCTTCGGGACTATATACAATGAGCAGTTCTTC.

This chain joins TRBV11-3 and TRBJ1-6; 7 bases agree with TRBD1. The CDR3 runs to 15 residues. Per the germline V gene, CDR1 is SGHNT and CDR2 is YENEEA. The V and J ends lost 0 bases and 7 bases, in that order; junction bases with no gene match: 3. CDR3 sequence: CASSLEQGGNSPLHF. CDR3 in DNA: TGTGCCAGCAGCTTAGAGCAGGGGGGAAATTCACCCCTCCACTTT.

The chain combines TRBV5-4 with TRBJ1-1; D is unclear. Trimming removed 3 bases from V and 0 bases from J, with 21 bases in between. The V gene's germline CDR1 is SGHNT and CDR2 YYREEE (reference sequence). The CDR3 consists of 18 residues. The CDR3: CASSYKPGPNFMNTEAFF. The CDR3 bases are TGTGCCAGCAGCTACAAGCCGGGCCCCAATTTCATGAACACTGAAGCTTTCTTT.

The chain couples TRBV7-9 to TRBJ1-3, with TRBD1 as a possible D gene (6 bases). The ends were cut back, 6 bases at V and 2 bases at J, with 17 bases in the middle. The CDR3 has 16 amino acids. CDR1 SEHNR and CDR2 FQNEAQ come from the germline V gene (reference sequence). The CDR3: CASRPRPGTTGNTIYF. The CDR3 region has the DNA TGTGCCAGCAGACCTAGACCCGGGACAACTGGAAACACCATATATTTT.

This chain joins TRBV12-3 or TRBV12-4 and TRBJ1-2; unclear D gene. The germline V and J ends were trimmed by 6 bases and 1 base, with 9 bases remaining between them. This CDR3 region has 13 residues. DNA for the CDR3: TGTGCCAGCAGACTATCCTATAACTATGGCTACACCTTC. This codes for CASRLSYNYGYTF.

The chain is built from TRBV27 and TRBJ2-7, with no clear D. Germline V gene sequence: CDR1 MNHEY, CDR2 SMNVEV (reference sequence). Trimming cost V 4 bases and J 2 bases, with 12 bases left between them. The CDR3 sequence is 14 residues long. This CDR3 reads CASSSLSTAYEQYF. The CDR3 bases are TGTGCCAGCAGTTCCCTTTCTACTGCCTACGAGCAGTACTTC.